Reported below is one TCR beta chain. The antigen is unknown. The data were taken from a study of T cell repertoires in cytomegalovirus infection. The V and J ends lost 5 bases and 1 base respectively, with 17 bases between them. This CDR3 contains 16 residues. CDR1 and CDR2 from the germline V gene are SEHNR and FQNEAQ (reference sequence). Via MiXCR, TCRdb re-called the reads, giving one row per CDR3 protein. The data hold 100,000 or so distinct CDR3 sequences, with over 25% observed a single time. Regarding the study as a whole: Cumulated frequencies of public TCR beta families served to identify carriers of CMV plus the relevant HLA. Predominance within the ex vivo response was attributable to HLA-C-restricted CMV-specific TCR beta clonotypes.

The sequenced sample was CD8+ T cells from cultured PBMCs, obtained from culture after CMV antigen stimulation. The receptor was derived from a human donor in good health (CMV status not recorded). Some clones in this sample may be carry-over from other donors' samples. This chain uses TRBV7-9 with TRBJ1-1; a possible D gene is TRBD1 (6 bases). The CDR3 DNA follows: TGTGCCAGCAGCCCCCAGCAGGGACACCCGAACACTGAAGCTTTCTTT. Its translation is CASSPQQGHPNTEAFF.